This entry lists 7 T cell receptor beta chains sequenced from one sample in a study of graft-versus-host responses after intestinal transplantation. TCRdb's table, derived via immunoSEQ multiplex PCR, lists solely in-frame clones and lacks some. The sample holds 100,000 to 110,000 clones, about 90% seen once. Their specific antigens are unknown. Sequencing was performed on unstimulated CD4+ T cells sorted from spleen or lymph node cells, taken before transplant. The receptor source for this set is a human donor who was the organ donor for an intestinal transplant.

As regards this clone: The limits of the CDR3 on the DNA are not certain, so only TCRdb's listed CDR3 is given. V gene TRBV19 combines with J gene TRBJ1-4; the D call TRBD1 from the table was never checked on the DNA. The germline V gene has CDR1 LNHDA and CDR2 SQIVND (reference sequence). The CDR3 numbers 18 amino acids, ends counted. This chain's CDR3 is CASTSHLHQGSGIEKLFF.

To note about this clone: Other nucleotide sequences in the sample specify the same CDR3. The J gene is TRBJ1-2, the V gene TRBV11-2; D gene uncertain. CDR3 size: 13 residues. Germline lookup yields CDR1 SGHAT and CDR2 FQNNGV. Deletions cut 0 bases from V and 4 bases from J, with 6 bases between. The CDR3: CASSLDPIYGYTF. DNA for the CDR3: TGTGCCAGCAGCTTAGATCCCATCTATGGCTACACCTTC. The full variable domain, in which reference TRBV11-2 and TRBJ1-2 provide the parts outside the CDR3, is EAGVAQSPRYKIIEKRQSVAFWCNPISGHATLYWYQQILGQGPKLLIQFQNNGVVDDSQLPKDRFSAERLKGVDSTLKIQPAKLEDSAVYLCASSLDPIYGYTFGSGTRLTVV.

The rearrangement joins TRBV15 to TRBJ1-1; D might be TRBD1 (5 bases). The V end lost 0 bases, the J end lost 3 bases, and 11 bases lay between the germline ends. Per the germline V gene, CDR1 is LNHNV and CDR2 is YYDKDF (reference sequence). This CDR3 is 15 amino acids long. CDR3 bases: TGTGCCACCAGCAGAGATGGCAGGGCAGACACTGAAGCTTTCTTT. Amino acid sequence: CATSRDGRADTEAFF. Complete variable domain (other parts from reference TRBV15 and TRBJ1-1): DAMVIQNPRYQVTQFGKPVTLSCSQTLNHNVMYWYQQKSSQAPKLLFHYYDKDFNNEADTPDNFQSRRPNTSFCFLDIRSPGLGDTAMYLCATSRDGRADTEAFFGQGTRLTVV.

This CDR3 reads CASSVAFAAYGGGNTIYF. CDR3 sequence (DNA): TGTGCCAGCAGCGTAGCTTTCGCGGCATACGGTGGTGGAAACACCATATATTTT. This chain joins TRBV9 and TRBJ1-3; D gene unclear. Germline loops: CDR1 SGDLS, CDR2 YYNGEE. The V end was cut by 0 bases, the J end by 3 bases, with 19 bases between. The CDR3 extends over 18 amino acids. The entire variable domain, with the rest obtained from reference TRBV9 and TRBJ1-3, is as follows: DSGVTQTPKHLITATGQRVTLRCSPRSGDLSVYWYQQSLDQGLQFLIQYYNGEERAKGNILERFSAQQFPDLHSELNLSSLELGDSALYFCASSVAFAAYGGGNTIYFGEGSWLTVV.

The rearrangement links TRBV5-1 to TRBJ2-7; 12 nucleotides align to TRBD2. CDR1 and CDR2 (germline): SGHRS, YFSETQ. The ends lost 3 bases at V and 0 bases at J; junction bases unmatched: 10. CDR3 length: 18 residues. Here the CDR3 reads CASSSTLAGGPSSYEQYF. The DNA for the CDR3 is TGCGCCAGCAGCTCTACACTAGCGGGGGGTCCCAGCTCCTACGAGCAGTACTTC. Full variable domain (rest looked up from reference TRBV5-1 and TRBJ2-7): KAGVTQTPRYLIKTRGQQVTLSCSPISGHRSVSWYQQTPGQGLQFLFEYFSETQRNKGNFPGRFSGRQFSNSRSEMNVSTLELGDSALYLCASSSTLAGGPSSYEQYFGPGTRLTVT.

V and J are TRBV6-1 and TRBJ1-2, with D maybe TRBD1 (6 bases). The V gene lost 3 bases and the J gene lost 1 base, with 9 bases spanning the gap. The germline CDR1 and CDR2 sequences are MNHNS and SASEGT. The CDR3 is 14 residues long. CDR3 bases: TGTGCCAGCAGTGAGGGACACGGTAACTATGGCTACACCTTC. It yields the protein CASSEGHGNYGYTF.

V and J are TRBV2 and TRBJ2-3, with 8 bases fitting TRBD1. CDR1 is SNHLY, CDR2 FYNNEI, per germline. The CDR3 is 14 amino acids. The trim removed 6 bases at V and 6 bases at J, leaving 8 bases unmatched. CDR3 nucleotide sequence: TGTGCCAGCAGGCTGACAGGGGTTGCGGATACGCAGTATTTT. As protein: CASRLTGVADTQYF.